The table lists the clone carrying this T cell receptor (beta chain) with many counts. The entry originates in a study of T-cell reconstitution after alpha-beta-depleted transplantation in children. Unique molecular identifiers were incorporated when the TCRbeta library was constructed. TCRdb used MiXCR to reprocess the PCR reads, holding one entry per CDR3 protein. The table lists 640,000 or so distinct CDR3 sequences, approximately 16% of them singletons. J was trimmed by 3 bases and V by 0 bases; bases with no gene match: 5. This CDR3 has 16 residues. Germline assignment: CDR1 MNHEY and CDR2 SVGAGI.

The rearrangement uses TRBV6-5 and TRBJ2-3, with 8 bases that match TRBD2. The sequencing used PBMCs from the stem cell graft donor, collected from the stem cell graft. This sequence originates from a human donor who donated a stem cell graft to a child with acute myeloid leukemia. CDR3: CASSYSDRGGTDTQYF. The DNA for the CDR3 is TGTGCCAGCAGTTACTCGGACCGGGGGGGAACAGATACGCAGTATTTT.